Reported below is one T cell receptor (beta chain). The data belong to a study of blood T cell repertoires in COVID-19. Study-wide context: Some COVID-19 samples were acute and others convalescent; all came from the United States, Italy and Spain. Nucleic acid was either cDNA or gDNA, and it came from T cells, B-cell-depleted T cells, or PBMCs.

As handled by the study authors: Researchers report that nucleated cell counts were estimated from reference gene primer amplification. Repertoires were generated with immunoSEQ multiplex PCR, while TCRdb's copy carries only in-frame clones and drops some. That table furnishes V, J and clone size, whereas the DNA furnished D and trimming. The sample has 250,000 to 350,000 clones, 85% to 90% seen once. The CDR3 totals 14 residues. The trim removed 4 bases at V and 6 bases at J, leaving 3 bases unmatched. Germline V gene lookup returns CDR1 SGHAT and CDR2 FQNNGV. Seattle patients were enrolled during active infection and followed longitudinally.

The chain has TRBV11-2 and TRBJ1-6; 7 bases are a match to TRBD1. The sample taken for sequencing was peripheral blood. The TCR comes from a woman aged 30 to 39 with COVID-19, enrolled during active disease. CDR3 loop: CASSYRQGNSPLHF. CDR3 bases: TGTGCCAGCAGCTACAGACAGGGTAATTCACCCCTCCACTTT.